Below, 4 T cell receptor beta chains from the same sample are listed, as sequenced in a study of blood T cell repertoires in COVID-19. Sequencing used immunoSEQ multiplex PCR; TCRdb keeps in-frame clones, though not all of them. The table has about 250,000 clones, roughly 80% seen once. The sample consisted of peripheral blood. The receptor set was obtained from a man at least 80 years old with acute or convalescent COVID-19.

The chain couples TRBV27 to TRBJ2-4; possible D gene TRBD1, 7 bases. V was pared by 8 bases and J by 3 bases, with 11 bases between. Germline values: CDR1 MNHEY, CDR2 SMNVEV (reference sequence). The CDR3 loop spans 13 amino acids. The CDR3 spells CASGGGVKNIQYF. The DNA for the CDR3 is TGTGCCAGCGGAGGGGGCGTCAAAAACATTCAGTACTTC.

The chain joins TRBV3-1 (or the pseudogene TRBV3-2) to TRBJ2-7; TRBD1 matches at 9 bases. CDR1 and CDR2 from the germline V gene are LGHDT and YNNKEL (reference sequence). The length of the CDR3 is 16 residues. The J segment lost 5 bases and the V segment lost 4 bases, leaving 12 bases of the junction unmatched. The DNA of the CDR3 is TGTGCCAGCAGCCTCCGCCGGATGACAGGGGGTAACGAGCAGTACTTC. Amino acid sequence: CASSLRRMTGGNEQYF.

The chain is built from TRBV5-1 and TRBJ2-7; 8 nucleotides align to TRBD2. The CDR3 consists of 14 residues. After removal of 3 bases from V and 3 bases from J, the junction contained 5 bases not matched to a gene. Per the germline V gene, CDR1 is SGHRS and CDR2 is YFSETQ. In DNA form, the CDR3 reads TGCGCCAGCAGCTCGGGACTAGATAACTACGAGCAGTACTTC. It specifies CASSSGLDNYEQYF.

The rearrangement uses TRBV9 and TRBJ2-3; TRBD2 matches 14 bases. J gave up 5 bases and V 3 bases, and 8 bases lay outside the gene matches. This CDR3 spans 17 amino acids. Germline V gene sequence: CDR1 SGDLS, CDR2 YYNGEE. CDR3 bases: TGTGCCAGCAGCGGTAGGGGACTAGCGGGAGTGAGAGATACGCAGTATTTT. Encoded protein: CASSGRGLAGVRDTQYF.